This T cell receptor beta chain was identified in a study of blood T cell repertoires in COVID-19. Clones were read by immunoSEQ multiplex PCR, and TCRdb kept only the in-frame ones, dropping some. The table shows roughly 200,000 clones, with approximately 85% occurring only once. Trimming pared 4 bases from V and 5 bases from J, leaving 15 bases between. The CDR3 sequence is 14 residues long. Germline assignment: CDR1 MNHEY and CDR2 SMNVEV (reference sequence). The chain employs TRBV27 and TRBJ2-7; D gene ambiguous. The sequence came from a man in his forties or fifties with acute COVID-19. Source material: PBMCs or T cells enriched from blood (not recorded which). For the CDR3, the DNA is TGTGCCAGCAGTTCGACACGTCCAGTCCACGAGCAGTACTTC. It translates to CASSSTRPVHEQYF.